This passage covers 6 T cell receptor beta chains from one sample sequenced in a study of PD-L1 blockade in urothelial cancer. Sample time point: peripheral blood 6 weeks after treatment start. The assay was immunoSEQ multiplex PCR, and TCRdb's table has in-frame clones only and misses some. The table has around 45,000 clones, 83% seen once. Sample: PBMCs, taken around atezolizumab (anti-PD-L1) treatment. The receptors were gathered from a man in his fifties or sixties with urothelial cancer.

V and J are TRBV10-1 and TRBJ1-6; perhaps TRBD1 as D (5 bases). The germline V and J ends were trimmed by 5 bases and 5 bases, with 7 bases remaining between them. The CDR3 contains 13 residues. The germline CDR1 and CDR2 sequences are WNHNN and SYGVQD (reference sequence). CDR3 nucleotide sequence: TGCGCCAGCAGTCGGGGGGATAATTCACCCCTCCACTTT. It yields the protein CASSRGDNSPLHF.

This chain links TRBV5-1 with TRBJ1-1; TRBD1 aligns across 9 bases. CDR1 SGHRS and CDR2 YFSETQ come from the germline V gene. The length of the CDR3 is 17 residues. With V trimmed by 3 bases and J by 4 bases, 13 bases remained unmatched. CDR3 sequence: CASSYLTGQGWTTEAFF. Written as DNA, the CDR3 is TGCGCCAGCAGCTACCTAACCGGACAGGGGTGGACCACTGAAGCTTTCTTT.

The rearrangement uses TRBV25-1 and TRBJ1-6, with TRBD1 matching over 10 bases. This CDR3 has 17 amino acids. V lost 4 bases to trimming and J lost 5 bases; unmatched junction nucleotides: 8. Germline assignment: CDR1 MGHDK and CDR2 SYGVNS. This CDR3 is CASSAKTGGADNSPLHF. The CDR3 region has the DNA TGTGCCAGCAGTGCAAAGACAGGGGGCGCCGATAATTCACCCCTCCACTTT.

The V call is TRBV19, the J call TRBJ1-5; 7 bases fit TRBD1. The CDR3 is 17 residues long. The V and J ends lost 3 bases and 7 bases, in that order; junction bases with no gene match: 15. Germline lookup yields CDR1 LNHDA and CDR2 SQIVND (reference sequence). The CDR3 here is CASSIFTGAINAQPQHF. The CDR3 nucleotides read TGTGCCAGTAGTATTTTCACAGGGGCCATAAACGCGCAGCCCCAGCATTTT.

The chain couples TRBV19 to TRBJ2-7; 10 bases align to TRBD1. Trimming cost V 6 bases and J 4 bases; bases outside gene matches: 3. This CDR3 spans 13 amino acids. Germline V lookup: CDR1 LNHDA, CDR2 SQIVND (reference sequence). Here the CDR3 reads CASSWDRGYEQYF. The CDR3 nucleotides read TGTGCCAGTAGCTGGGACAGGGGTTACGAGCAGTACTTC.

In its sample, this clone was seen once. The chain couples TRBV19 to TRBJ1-5, with D perhaps matching TRBD1 (5 bases). There are 15 residues in the CDR3. With 6 bases removed from V and 4 bases from J, the gap between germline ends came to 16 bases. Per germline, CDR1 LNHDA and CDR2 SQIVND (reference sequence). The CDR3 reads CASRGNQGGNQPQHF. The CDR3 DNA sequence: TGTGCCAGTAGGGGAAATCAGGGAGGAAATCAGCCCCAGCATTTT.